This TCR beta chain derives from a study of T cells in Graves' hyperthyroidism and ophthalmopathy. Study-wide background: Peripheral blood was acquired at first diagnosis, ahead of any therapy whatsoever. Points from the study as a whole: In the blood, most expanded thyroid clonotypes above 0.001 appeared as well.

It was uncontrolled infection, other autoimmune disease, pregnancy or lactation that excluded patients. More than 8 ml fresh peripheral blood yielded the PBMCs. This clonotype showed up many times. Its antigen is currently unknown. Researchers amplified the TCR beta CDR3 regions from RNA transcripts. With the HTBI primer set, the TCR CDR3 went through a first round of RT-PCR. TCRdb redid the calling of the multiplex PCR reads with MiXCR, one entry per CDR3 protein. The sample has under 350,000 distinct CDR3 sequences, over 15% seen once. The germline V gene encodes CDR1 MNHEY and CDR2 SMNVEV (reference sequence). The CDR3 sequence is 14 residues long. Trimming removed 6 bases from V and 1 base from J, with 10 bases in between.

Sequenced input: blood. The source is a woman aged 55-70 years with Graves' ophthalmopathy. The chain is built from TRBV27 and TRBJ1-5; D gene ambiguous. CDR3 residues: CASSAIGSNQPQHF. CDR3 DNA: TGTGCCAGCAGCGCGATTGGAAGCAATCAGCCCCAGCATTTT.